These 9 T cell receptor beta chains originate from one sample sequenced in a study of blood T cells in healthy people across ages. The authors ran a second PCR of 7 to 11 cycles using a sample-barcoded 5' primer and a J-beta primer mix. TCRdb processed the 5' RACE reads anew with MiXCR; each CDR3 protein has one entry. The table shows roughly 800,000 distinct CDR3 sequences, with roughly 64% occurring only once. The sequencing input was blood. Source of these receptors: a man aged 30-40 years in good health.

The rearrangement joins TRBV6-6 to TRBJ1-1, with 7 bases identical to TRBD1. CDR3 length equals 14 residues. The germline CDR1 and CDR2 sequences are MNHNY and SVGAGI (reference sequence). With 0 bases clipped from V and 4 bases from J, the junction kept 2 bases outside the gene matches. CDR3 loop: CASSYSTGLTEAFF. The CDR3 bases are TGTGCCAGCAGTTACTCGACAGGGCTCACTGAAGCTTTCTTT.

This chain uses TRBV28 with TRBJ2-1; 10 bases are a match to TRBD2. The CDR3 extends over 16 amino acids. In germline, CDR1 is MDHEN, CDR2 SYDVKM. The V gene end was trimmed by 7 bases and the J gene end by 8 bases; junction bases not matched to a gene: 14. The CDR3 DNA reads TGTGCCAGCACCTCCCTGGGTAGCGGGAGGCGGGATGAGCAGTTCTTC. This encodes CASTSLGSGRRDEQFF. Drawing the rest from reference TRBV28 and TRBJ2-1, the complete variable domain is DVKVTQSSRYLVKRTGEKVFLECVQDMDHENMFWYRQDPGLGLRLIYFSYDVKMKEKGDIPEGYSVSREKKERFSLILESASTNQTSMYLCASTSLGSGRRDEQFFGPGTRLTVL.

The rearrangement uses TRBV6-2 or TRBV6-3 and TRBJ1-4; possible D gene TRBD1, 6 bases. Trimming pared 6 bases from V and 5 bases from J, leaving 13 bases between. This CDR3 is built from 14 residues. Germline-derived CDR1 and CDR2 are MNHEY and SVGEGT. The chain's CDR3 is CASRTPGVNEKLFF. CDR3 nucleotide sequence: TGTGCCAGCAGAACTCCAGGGGTGAATGAAAAACTGTTTTTT.

The chain recombines TRBV12-3 or TRBV12-4 with TRBJ1-3, with D tentatively TRBD1 (5 bases). The CDR3 is 18 amino acids. Deletions cut 6 bases from V and 9 bases from J, with 30 bases between. DNA of the CDR3: TGTGCCAGCAGCCATAGGACACGGACGTCCCACCCCGGAGTCACCATATATTTT. It codes for CASSHRTRTSHPGVTIYF.

A word on this clonotype: A read error may account for a junction end that differs from germline. This chain uses TRBV2 with TRBJ1-6; D not resolved. The CDR3 contains 18 residues. Germline loops: CDR1 SNHLY, CDR2 FYNNEI. CDR3 sequence reads: CVSSDPTPGSSYNSPLHF. CDR3 sequence (DNA): TGTGTCAGCAGTGATCCCACGCCCGGGTCCTCCTATAATTCACCCCTCCACTTT. The full variable domain, with the rest looked up from reference TRBV2 and TRBJ1-6, is EPEVTQTPSHQVTQMGQEVILRCVPISNHLYFYWYRQILGQKVEFLVSFYNNEISEKSEIFDDQFSVERPDGSNFTLKIRSTKLEDSAMYFCVSSDPTPGSSYNSPLHFGNGTRLTVT.

V and J are TRBV4-3 and TRBJ2-7, with 11 bases aligning to TRBD2. The germline CDR1 and CDR2 sequences are LGHNA and YSLEER. J was trimmed by 6 bases and V by 2 bases; bases with no gene match: 12. The CDR3 has 17 residues. CDR3: CASSQYGASGRISEQYF. The CDR3 DNA reads as TGCGCCAGCAGCCAATACGGGGCTAGCGGGAGGATCAGCGAGCAGTACTTC.

There are a few counts of this clonotype. The V and J genes are TRBV6-6 and TRBJ2-5, with TRBD2 matching 8 bases. Looked up from germline, CDR1 is MNHNY and CDR2 is SVGAGI (reference sequence). J lost 6 bases, V lost 6 bases, and 12 bases had no gene match. The CDR3 runs to 15 residues. The CDR3 is CASRNPGLVSQTQYF. The CDR3 bases are TGTGCCAGCAGAAACCCGGGACTAGTTTCTCAGACCCAGTACTTC.

The chain uses TRBV10-3 and TRBJ2-7, with D perhaps matching TRBD2 (6 bases). Germline loops: CDR1 ENHRY, CDR2 SYGVKD. Trimming took 6 bases from V and 7 from J, leaving 10 bases between them. This CDR3 is built from 11 residues. For the CDR3, the DNA is TGTGCCATCAGGGAGGGGTGGGAGCAGTACTTC. Translation gives CAIREGWEQYF.

V and J are TRBV20-1 and TRBJ2-7; TRBD2 matches at 8 bases. The J call is in doubt because the DNA end fits TRBJ2-5 better. There are 14 residues in the CDR3. Germline V gene sequence: CDR1 DFQATT, CDR2 SNEGSKA (reference sequence). CDR3 protein: CSARERTSWETQYF. CDR3 coding DNA: TGCAGTGCTAGAGAAAGGACTAGCTGGGAGACCCAGTACTTC.